This passage covers 6 T cell receptor beta chains from one sample sequenced in a study of T cells in Graves' hyperthyroidism and ophthalmopathy. The TCR beta CDR3 regions underwent amplification using RNA transcripts as the source. The primer set for the first-round RT-PCR of the TCR CDR3 was HTBI. TCRdb used MiXCR to reprocess the multiplex PCR reads, holding one entry per CDR3 protein. The sample yields some 720,000 distinct CDR3 sequences, roughly 15% seen once. The material sequenced was blood. The receptors were gathered from a man younger than 30 with Graves' hyperthyroidism.

V is TRBV4-1 and J is TRBJ1-1; 7 nucleotides agree with TRBD1. Unmatched junction bases numbered 8, after V lost 2 bases and J lost 11 bases. The CDR3 spans 13 residues. Germline-derived CDR1 and CDR2 are MGHRA and YSYEKL. CDR3 bases: TGCGCCAGCAGCCAATCCGAATGGGGACAGGCTTTCTTT. It yields the protein CASSQSEWGQAFF.

As to this clonotype: This may stem from a read error, because a much larger clone lies one nucleotide away. This chain connects TRBV2 to TRBJ2-3; tentative D call: TRBD2 (5 bases). The CDR3 covers 14 residues. CDR1 and CDR2 from the germline V gene are SNHLY and FYNNEI. CDR3 sequence reads: CASGELVKTDTQYF. As DNA, the CDR3 is TGTGCCAGCGGTGAACTAGTAAAGACAGATACGCAGTATTTT.

This clonotype turned up a few times. The chain uses TRBV3-1 and TRBJ2-7, with D perhaps TRBD1 (6 bases). Germline values: CDR1 LGHDT, CDR2 YNNKEL (reference sequence). The V end lost 2 bases, the J end lost 3 bases, and 17 bases lay between the germline ends. The CDR3 extends over 16 amino acids. CDR3 region: CASSQYSTGLGYEQYF. Written as DNA, the CDR3 is TGTGCCAGCAGCCAATATTCTACAGGGCTAGGCTACGAGCAGTACTTC.

The V and J genes are TRBV28 and TRBJ2-3; D might be TRBD1 (8 bases). Germline-derived CDR1 and CDR2 are MDHEN and SYDVKM. V lost 7 bases to trimming and J lost 5 bases, with 19 bases between them. This CDR3 region has 15 residues. CDR3 DNA sequence: TGTGCCAGCAAGGAGGATACAGGGGGGGGAGATACGCAGTATTTT. Its translation: CASKEDTGGGDTQYF. The full variable domain, rest sourced from reference TRBV28 and TRBJ2-3, is DVKVTQSSRYLVKRTGEKVFLECVQDMDHENMFWYRQDPGLGLRLIYFSYDVKMKEKGDIPEGYSVSREKKERFSLILESASTNQTSMYLCASKEDTGGGDTQYFGPGTRLTVL.

This clonotype has a count of ten or more. The chain couples TRBV18 to TRBJ1-5; D ambiguous. The CDR3 consists of 17 residues. Trimming cost V 3 bases and J 4 bases, with 19 bases left between them. From germline, CDR1 is KGHSH and CDR2 LQKENI. As DNA, the CDR3 is TGTGCCAGCTCACCCGGCGCCGGGCCGGCGGGAAATCAGCCCCAGCATTTT. It codes for CASSPGAGPAGNQPQHF.

This clonotype was seen more than once but under ten times. The chain employs TRBV14 and TRBJ1-6; 11 bases agree with TRBD1. Germline CDR1 is SGHDN and CDR2 is FVKESK. J gave up 7 bases and V 2 bases, and 7 bases lay outside the gene matches. CDR3 length equals 17 residues. CDR3 protein: CASSQIPGTGGNSPLHF. CDR3 DNA: TGTGCCAGCAGCCAAATTCCCGGGACAGGGGGAAATTCACCCCTCCACTTT.